This T cell receptor beta chain was identified in a study of blood T cell repertoires in COVID-19. With respect to this clone: This CDR3 is also generated by other DNA sequences in the sample.

TCRdb keeps only in-frame clones here, not all; method: immunoSEQ multiplex PCR. Altogether over 200,000 clones are present, roughly 89% being singletons, with the ten largest covering around 6.9%. Losses at the gene ends were 4 bases for V and 0 bases for J; bases not matched to a gene: 6. The CDR3 is 16 residues long. Germline V gene data show CDR1 as SGHAT and CDR2 as FQNNGV. This TCR came from a man in his fifties or sixties who had recovered from COVID-19. The sequencing input was peripheral blood. This chain uses TRBV11-2 with TRBJ2-3; 8 positions agree with TRBD1. The CDR3 sequence: CASSSGDRISTDTQYF. The CDR3 DNA reads TGTGCCAGCAGCTCAGGGGACAGGATTAGCACAGATACGCAGTATTTT.